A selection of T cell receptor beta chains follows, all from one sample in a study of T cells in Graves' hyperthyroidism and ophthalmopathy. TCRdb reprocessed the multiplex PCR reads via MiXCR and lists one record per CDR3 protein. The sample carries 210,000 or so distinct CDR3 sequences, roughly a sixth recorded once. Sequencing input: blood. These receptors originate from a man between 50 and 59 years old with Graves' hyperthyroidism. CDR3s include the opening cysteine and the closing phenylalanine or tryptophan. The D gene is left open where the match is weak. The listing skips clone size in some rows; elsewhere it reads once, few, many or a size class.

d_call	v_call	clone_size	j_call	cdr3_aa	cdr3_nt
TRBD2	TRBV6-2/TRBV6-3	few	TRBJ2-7	CASSSQIAGVLREQYF	TGTGCCAGCAGTTCCCAAATAGCGGGAGTACTTCGGGAGCAGTACTTC
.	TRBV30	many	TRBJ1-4	CACPVEGGEKLFF	TGTGCCTGCCCGGTGGAGGGAGGTGAAAAACTGTTTTTT
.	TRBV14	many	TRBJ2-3	CASSHLSHGTDTQYF	TGTGCCAGCAGCCATCTATCCCACGGCACAGATACGCAGTATTTT
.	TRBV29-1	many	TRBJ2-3	CSVGTPHDTQYF	TGCAGCGTTGGTACTCCCCACGATACGCAGTATTTT
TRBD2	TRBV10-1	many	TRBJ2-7	CASGNSGSGYEQYF	TGCGCCAGCGGCAATAGCGGGAGCGGATACGAGCAGTACTTC
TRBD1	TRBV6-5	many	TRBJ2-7	CASSYSRDRGYEQYF	TGTGCCAGCAGTTACTCGAGGGACAGGGGTTACGAGCAGTACTTC
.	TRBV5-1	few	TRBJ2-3	CASSLVSGLDTQYF	TGCGCCAGCAGCTTGGTATCGGGTTTAGATACGCAGTATTTT
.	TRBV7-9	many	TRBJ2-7	CASSLEMQPYEQYF	TGTGCCAGCAGCCTCGAAATGCAGCCCTACGAGCAGTACTTC
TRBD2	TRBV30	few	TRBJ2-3	CAWKGLSVTDTQYF	TGTGCCTGGAAGGGACTATCCGTCACAGATACGCAGTATTTT
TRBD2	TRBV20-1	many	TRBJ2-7	CSARVRTSGSRTHSYEQYF	TGCAGTGCTAGAGTCAGGACTAGCGGGAGCAGAACGCACTCCTACGAGCAGTACTTC
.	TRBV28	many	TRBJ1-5	CASSPHQRTSNQPQHF	TGTGCCAGCAGTCCCCACCAGAGGACTAGCAATCAGCCCCAGCATTTT
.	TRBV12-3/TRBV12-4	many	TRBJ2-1	CASSFGANSYNEQFF	TGTGCCAGCAGTTTTGGGGCCAACTCCTACAATGAGCAGTTCTTC
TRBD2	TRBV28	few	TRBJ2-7	CASSLLTSGVDKYEQYF	TGTGCCAGCAGTTTATTGACTAGCGGAGTGGACAAATACGAGCAGTACTTC
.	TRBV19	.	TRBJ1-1	CASSPWTSHTEAFF	TGTGCCAGTAGTCCCTGGACAAGCCACACTGAAGCTTTCTTT
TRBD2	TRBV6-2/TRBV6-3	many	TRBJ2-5	CASSFPLLAGAVQETQYF	TGTGCCAGCAGTTTTCCGTTATTAGCGGGGGCAGTACAAGAGACCCAGTACTTC
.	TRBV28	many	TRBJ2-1	CASSSGPSNNEQFF	TGTGCCAGCAGTTCCGGCCCGTCGAACAATGAGCAGTTCTTC
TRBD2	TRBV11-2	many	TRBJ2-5	CASSSLGGVQETQYF	TGTGCCAGCAGCTCCCTGGGAGGGGTCCAAGAGACCCAGTACTTC
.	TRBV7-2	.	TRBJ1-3	CASSLGRTSGNTIYF	TGTGCCAGCAGCTTAGGGAGAACCTCTGGAAACACCATATATTTT
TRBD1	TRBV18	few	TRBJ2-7	CASSPGTGPHEQYF	TGTGCCAGCTCGCCCGGGACAGGGCCCCACGAGCAGTACTTC
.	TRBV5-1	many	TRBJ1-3	CASSLAGNTIYF	TGTGCCAGCAGCTTAGCAGGAAACACCATATATTTT
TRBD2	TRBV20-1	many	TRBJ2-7	CSARVRGRTYEQYF	TGCAGTGCTAGGGTGCGGGGGAGAACCTACGAGCAGTACTTC
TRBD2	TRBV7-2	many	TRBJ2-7	CATSGTSSYEQYF	TGTGCCACATCCGGGACTAGCTCCTACGAGCAGTACTTC
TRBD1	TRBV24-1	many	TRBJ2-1	CATGTGGFNEQFF	TGTGCCACCGGGACAGGGGGCTTCAATGAGCAGTTCTTC
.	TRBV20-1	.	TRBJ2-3	CSVGQRTDTQYF	TGCAGTGTGGGACAACGCACAGATACGCAGTATTTT
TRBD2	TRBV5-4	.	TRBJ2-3	CASRPSGGAQDTQYF	TGTGCCAGCAGGCCCTCGGGGGGGGCTCAAGATACGCAGTATTTT
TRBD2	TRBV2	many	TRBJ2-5	CASSELAGGQETQYF	TGTGCCAGCAGTGAACTAGCGGGAGGGCAAGAGACCCAGTACTTC
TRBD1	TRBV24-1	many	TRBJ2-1	CATSDQGQGLSEQFF	TGTGCCACCAGTGACCAAGGACAGGGGCTCTCCGAGCAGTTCTTC
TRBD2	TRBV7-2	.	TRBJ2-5	CASSFYGGEGETQYF	TGTGCCAGCAGCTTCTACGGGGGGGAAGGCGAGACCCAGTACTTC
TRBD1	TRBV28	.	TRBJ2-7	CASSYGTGASYEQYF	TGTGCCAGCAGTTACGGGACAGGGGCGAGTTACGAGCAGTACTTC
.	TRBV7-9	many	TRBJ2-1	CASLWLGDNEQFF	TGTGCCAGCCTGTGGTTGGGGGACAATGAGCAGTTCTTC
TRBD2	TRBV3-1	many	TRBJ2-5	CASSQAGGSETQYF	TGTGCCAGCAGCCAAGCGGGAGGATCGGAGACCCAGTACTTC
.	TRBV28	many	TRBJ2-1	CASSPQGLAVKSYNEQFF	TGTGCCAGCAGTCCACAGGGCTTAGCGGTTAAATCCTACAATGAGCAGTTCTTC
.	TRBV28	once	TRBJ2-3	CASNGLDEHTDTQYF	TGTGCCAGCAACGGGCTCGACGAACACACAGATACGCAGTATTTT
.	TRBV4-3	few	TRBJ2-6	CASSQSYSGLSGANVLTF	TGCGCCAGCAGCCAGTCATACTCAGGGCTCTCTGGGGCCAACGTCCTGACTTTC
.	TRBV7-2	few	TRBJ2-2	CASSLVGGAGTGELFF	TGTGCCAGCAGCTTGGTTGGGGGCGCGGGCACCGGGGAGCTGTTTTTT
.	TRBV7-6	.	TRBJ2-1	CASSSFTGENEQFF	TGTGCCAGCAGCTCTTTTACGGGAGAGAATGAGCAGTTCTTC
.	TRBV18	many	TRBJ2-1	CASSPSQTGVYNEQFF	TGTGCCAGCTCACCCTCCCAGACAGGAGTATACAATGAGCAGTTCTTC